The clone carrying this TCR beta chain was counted only a few times. This entry belongs to a study of T-cell memory formation after mild COVID-19. From the 5' RACE reads, TCRdb called clonotypes with MiXCR, one entry per CDR3 protein. The profile shows around 530,000 distinct CDR3 sequences, about a fifth of them singletons. Sample: PBMCs or a T cell subset sorted from them (not recorded which). The receptor was isolated from an adult woman who had mild COVID-19 (a few samples of this study predate the infection). Cell type and time point are not known.

As DNA, the CDR3 is TGTGCCAGCAGTTCGCCATCTAAGGGGAGGGCCTATGAGCAGTTCTTC. Translation gives CASSSPSKGRAYEQFF. The chain links TRBV6-2 or TRBV6-3 to TRBJ2-1; the match to TRBD2 covers 7 bases. V trimming: 4 bases; J trimming: 8 bases; junction bases outside the gene matches: 14. This CDR3 spans 16 amino acids. CDR1 is MNHEY and CDR2 is SVGEGT in the germline V gene.